Listed below are T cell receptor beta chains from one sample, sequenced in a study of T cell repertoires in cytomegalovirus infection. One entry per CDR3 protein, called by TCRdb with MiXCR from the reads. The sample carries roughly 130,000 distinct CDR3 sequences, less than 9.5% recorded once. The specimen sequenced was PBMCs. All receptors derive from a human donor in good health (CMV status not recorded). Some clones in this sample may be carry-over from other donors' samples. CDR3s leave out the opening cysteine and the closing phenylalanine or tryptophan. Each record gives: V gene, D gene, J gene, CDR3 protein. A D gene is named only where the DNA matches it firmly.

>TRBV9|.|TRBJ2-3
ASSEEGTVTDTQY
>TRBV2|.|TRBJ2-6
ASSDRAGANVLT
>TRBV20-1|.|TRBJ2-5
SARGRTTPETQY
>TRBV7-9|.|TRBJ2-7
ASSLGPGLEQY
>TRBV18|.|TRBJ1-2
ASSPSPQPSYGYT
>TRBV29-1|.|TRBJ1-2
SVDNFGQTYGYT
>TRBV20-1|.|TRBJ1-6
SARPPGVPPLH
>TRBV20-1|TRBD1|TRBJ2-7
SAEDRGRTSEQY
>TRBV20-1|.|TRBJ1-1
SARESVAF
>TRBV7-2|.|TRBJ2-5
ASSLRRGLKETQY
>TRBV28|.|TRBJ2-2
ASSHRVGELF
>TRBV7-3|.|TRBJ2-7
ASSQSYSYEQY
>TRBV3-1|.|TRBJ2-7
ASSQFRDGSYEQY
>TRBV30|TRBD1|TRBJ1-5
ASGQGADQPQH
>TRBV12-5|.|TRBJ2-1
ASGKTYNEQF
>TRBV13|.|TRBJ2-2
ASSSRQETWTGELF
>TRBV2|.|TRBJ2-5
ASSEIQPQY
>TRBV15|TRBD1|TRBJ2-7
ATSRTRDRDSYEQY
>TRBV12-3/TRBV12-4|.|TRBJ2-1
ASWEAGAHNEQF
>TRBV5-1|.|TRBJ1-2
ASSLDRGTGGYT
>TRBV6-2/TRBV6-3|.|TRBJ1-5
ASSYPGGGKHQH
>TRBV12-3/TRBV12-4|TRBD1|TRBJ1-1
ASSFSPRTGDTEAF
>TRBV12-3/TRBV12-4|.|TRBJ2-7
ASASLGPSYEQY
>TRBV20-1|TRBD2|TRBJ2-3
SAGQPLAGSTDTQY
>TRBV7-2|.|TRBJ1-1
ASSLRWGSGTEAF
>TRBV5-1|TRBD2|TRBJ2-3
ASTPALATDTQY
>TRBV11-2|.|TRBJ2-1
ASSFSEQF
>TRBV10-3|.|TRBJ1-4
AISATNEKLF
>TRBV28|.|TRBJ2-4
ASSYDRVTKNIQY
>TRBV7-2|TRBD1|TRBJ2-2
ASQEQGYTGELF
>TRBV7-2|TRBD2|TRBJ2-1
ASSLASGGINEQF
>TRBV2|.|TRBJ2-3
ASSGPFTDTQY
>TRBV9|TRBD1|TRBJ1-1
ASSARDSTEAF
>TRBV28|TRBD1|TRBJ1-5
ASSSHRGGNQPQH
>TRBV20-1|TRBD1|TRBJ2-4
SASKPRTGEIQY
>TRBV20-1|.|TRBJ2-7
SVIKGVMGSYEQY
>TRBV20-1|TRBD1|TRBJ1-2
SASKGQAEMRGYT
>TRBV4-2|TRBD1|TRBJ2-7
ASSDDREATKQY
>TRBV7-2|TRBD1|TRBJ1-2
ASSLPGQGYGYT
>TRBV5-1|TRBD1|TRBJ1-6
ASSFRDRGSSPLH
>TRBV30|.|TRBJ2-5
AWSQHAGARAQY
>TRBV7-9|.|TRBJ1-1
ASSSTGFNTEAF
>TRBV20-1|.|TRBJ1-1
SATLGGLDTEAF
>TRBV5-1|.|TRBJ2-5
ASSSGGTNQETQY
>TRBV4-1|.|TRBJ1-1
ASSQYGGNTEAF
>TRBV28|TRBD1|TRBJ1-5
ASSITGGVSNQPQH